This T cell receptor (beta chain) derives from a study of vaccination and CD4 T cells after COVID-19. For the study at large: Convalescent donors were composed of six males and four females, of whom two were Hispanic. Post-vaccination specimens were collected at a median of about 70 days following dose two (range 14 to 241). Control cultures were supplied with a CEFX pool, an HIV-1 Nef pool, or no peptide at all.

This CDR3 contains 15 residues. Germline V gene data show CDR1 as MNHEY and CDR2 as SVGAGI. V lost 2 bases to trimming and J lost 0 bases, with 10 bases between them. The treatment here: roughly ten-day PBMC culture with coronavirus spike peptide pools or control peptides (ViraFEST assay). There are a few counts of this clonotype. The antigen remains unidentified. Study-wide findings and caveats: Median 86.3% of reactive clones detected in convalescent patients emerged only post-vaccination.

An Oncomine TCR Beta short-read assay was used to sequence the DNA from cultured CD4+ T cells. TCRdb re-derived calls from the PCR reads in MiXCR, one entry per CDR3 protein. Of 15,000 or so distinct CDR3 sequences in the sample, roughly 45% are singletons; the top ten hold 3.7%. The gene calls are TRBV6-5 and TRBJ1-1, with D hard to call. The specimen was CD4+ T cells from blood, cultured in vitro. This receptor was obtained from a human donor who had recovered from COVID-19. CDR3 coding DNA: TGTGCCAGCAGTTACGACCCGGTTGTGAACACTGAAGCTTTCTTT. Protein: CASSYDPVVNTEAFF.